These T cell receptor beta chains were read from a single sample in a study of cytomegalovirus exposure and HLA in healthy donors. The repertoire was sequenced with immunoSEQ multiplex PCR; TCRdb's copy has only in-frame clones and lacks some. The table includes around 130,000 clones, over 8% detected once. Sequencing was done on a sample of PBMCs. The receptors originated from a man aged 40-50 years in good health and CMV-seronegative. CDR3s include the opening cysteine and the closing phenylalanine or tryptophan. The order of the fields is D gene, clone size, V gene, J gene, CDR3 protein, CDR3 DNA. A D gene is named only where the DNA matches it firmly. Not every row has a clone size; where given, it reads once, few, many or a size class.

d_gene: TRBD1
abundance: few
v_gene: TRBV18
j_gene: TRBJ1-1
CDR3aa: CASSLGTGPTEAFF
CDR3nt: TGTGCCAGCTCACTGGGGACAGGGCCCACTGAAGCTTTCTTT

d_gene: TRBD1
abundance: -
v_gene: TRBV7-9
j_gene: TRBJ1-5
CDR3aa: CASSPGQGNQPQHF
CDR3nt: TGTGCCAGCAGCCCCGGACAGGGGAATCAGCCCCAGCATTTT

d_gene: -
abundance: few
v_gene: TRBV4-1
j_gene: TRBJ2-7
CDR3aa: CASSRNAGQLSYEQYF
CDR3nt: TGCGCCAGCAGCCGGAACGCGGGACAGCTCTCCTACGAGCAGTACTTC

d_gene: -
abundance: few
v_gene: TRBV2
j_gene: TRBJ1-1
CDR3aa: CASSEIRLRGGDTEAFF
CDR3nt: TGTGCCAGCAGCGAAATACGACTTAGGGGGGGGGACACTGAAGCTTTCTTT

d_gene: -
abundance: -
v_gene: TRBV7-2
j_gene: TRBJ1-3
CDR3aa: CASSLASGLNSGNTIYF
CDR3nt: TGTGCCAGCAGCTTAGCTTCGGGATTAAACTCTGGAAACACCATATATTTT

d_gene: -
abundance: few
v_gene: TRBV27
j_gene: TRBJ1-6
CDR3aa: CASSPLQGFRNSPLHF
CDR3nt: TGTGCCAGCAGTCCCCTCCAGGGTTTCCGTAATTCACCCCTCCACTTT

d_gene: TRBD1
abundance: few
v_gene: TRBV28
j_gene: TRBJ2-7
CDR3aa: CASSDRGSSYEQYF
CDR3nt: TGTGCCAGCAGTGACAGGGGCAGCTCCTACGAGCAGTACTTC

d_gene: TRBD1
abundance: few
v_gene: TRBV7-8
j_gene: TRBJ1-1
CDR3aa: CASSATGGASTEAFF
CDR3nt: TGTGCCAGCAGCGCCACAGGGGGCGCGAGCACTGAAGCTTTCTTT

d_gene: -
abundance: -
v_gene: TRBV28
j_gene: TRBJ1-1
CDR3aa: CASSSSSRGYTEAFF
CDR3nt: TGTGCCAGCAGTTCCTCGAGTCGGGGGTACACTGAAGCTTTCTTT

d_gene: TRBD1
abundance: -
v_gene: TRBV6-5
j_gene: TRBJ1-3
CDR3aa: CASSSRGRGRNTIYF
CDR3nt: TGTGCCAGCAGCTCGAGGGGGCGCGGGAGAAACACCATATATTTT

d_gene: TRBD1
abundance: few
v_gene: TRBV6-5
j_gene: TRBJ2-7
CDR3aa: CASSTGVGEQYF
CDR3nt: TGTGCCAGCAGTACAGGGGTCGGCGAGCAGTACTTC

d_gene: -
abundance: few
v_gene: TRBV6-5
j_gene: TRBJ1-3
CDR3aa: CASSYDPGLTGNTIYF
CDR3nt: TGTGCCAGCAGTTACGATCCGGGTTTGACTGGAAACACCATATATTTT

d_gene: -
abundance: -
v_gene: TRBV6-6
j_gene: TRBJ1-1
CDR3aa: CASSYSDSEAFF
CDR3nt: TGTGCCAGCAGTTACTCGGACAGTGAAGCTTTCTTT

d_gene: TRBD1
abundance: -
v_gene: TRBV5-1
j_gene: TRBJ2-7
CDR3aa: CASSGDRGSYEQYF
CDR3nt: TGCGCCAGCAGCGGCGACAGGGGGTCCTACGAGCAGTACTTC

d_gene: -
abundance: -
v_gene: TRBV29-1
j_gene: TRBJ2-1
CDR3aa: CSVESTSGYEQFF
CDR3nt: TGCAGCGTTGAGAGCACCTCGGGGTATGAGCAGTTCTTC

d_gene: -
abundance: -
v_gene: TRBV5-1
j_gene: TRBJ1-3
CDR3aa: CASSLDLSGNTIYF
CDR3nt: TGCGCCAGCAGCTTGGATCTCTCTGGAAACACCATATATTTT

d_gene: TRBD1
abundance: -
v_gene: TRBV18
j_gene: TRBJ1-2
CDR3aa: CASSTGVVNGYTF
CDR3nt: TGTGCCAGCTCAACAGGGGTTGTGAATGGCTACACCTTC

d_gene: -
abundance: -
v_gene: TRBV5-5
j_gene: TRBJ1-1
CDR3aa: CASSLEYRAFF
CDR3nt: TGTGCCAGCAGCTTGGAGTACAGAGCTTTCTTT

d_gene: TRBD2
abundance: few
v_gene: TRBV7-9
j_gene: TRBJ2-1
CDR3aa: CASSLDLAGGHNEQFF
CDR3nt: TGTGCCAGCAGCTTAGACTTAGCGGGGGGGCACAATGAGCAGTTCTTC

d_gene: -
abundance: few
v_gene: TRBV5-6
j_gene: TRBJ2-3
CDR3aa: CASSLVGGHSSDTQYF
CDR3nt: TGTGCCAGCAGCTTGGTAGGGGGACATAGCTCAGATACGCAGTATTTT

d_gene: -
abundance: -
v_gene: TRBV2
j_gene: TRBJ1-2
CDR3aa: CASSEGRSNYGYTF
CDR3nt: TGTGCCAGCAGTGAGGGGAGATCTAACTATGGCTACACCTTC

d_gene: TRBD1
abundance: -
v_gene: TRBV2
j_gene: TRBJ1-2
CDR3aa: CASTTTGVIGYTF
CDR3nt: TGTGCCAGCACCACGACAGGGGTTATCGGCTACACCTTC

d_gene: -
abundance: few
v_gene: TRBV28
j_gene: TRBJ2-5
CDR3aa: CASSSLRGLQETQYF
CDR3nt: TGTGCCAGCAGTTCCCTCCGGGGACTTCAAGAGACCCAGTACTTC

d_gene: TRBD1
abundance: -
v_gene: TRBV4-3
j_gene: TRBJ1-1
CDR3aa: CASSQGDSEAFF
CDR3nt: TGCGCCAGCAGCCAGGGGGACAGTGAAGCTTTCTTT

d_gene: -
abundance: few
v_gene: TRBV29-1
j_gene: TRBJ1-1
CDR3aa: CSVELGFGEAFF
CDR3nt: TGCAGCGTTGAATTGGGCTTTGGGGAAGCTTTCTTT

d_gene: -
abundance: few
v_gene: TRBV27
j_gene: TRBJ1-2
CDR3aa: CASSLGRVNYGYTF
CDR3nt: TGTGCCAGCAGTTTGGGCAGGGTCAACTATGGCTACACCTTC

d_gene: TRBD1
abundance: -
v_gene: TRBV30
j_gene: TRBJ1-4
CDR3aa: CAWRNRGREKLFF
CDR3nt: TGTGCCTGGAGAAACAGGGGTCGTGAAAAACTGTTTTTT

d_gene: -
abundance: -
v_gene: TRBV7-2
j_gene: TRBJ1-3
CDR3aa: CASSLSGAEGNTIYF
CDR3nt: TGTGCCAGCAGCCTCTCAGGGGCGGAGGGAAACACCATATATTTT

d_gene: -
abundance: -
v_gene: TRBV5-1
j_gene: TRBJ2-2
CDR3aa: CASSREANLNTGELFF
CDR3nt: TGCGCCAGCAGCAGGGAGGCAAATTTGAACACCGGGGAGCTGTTTTTT

d_gene: TRBD2
abundance: -
v_gene: TRBV5-1
j_gene: TRBJ2-5
CDR3aa: CASRDRAGQETQYF
CDR3nt: TGCGCCAGCAGAGATCGAGCGGGGCAAGAGACCCAGTACTTC

d_gene: TRBD2
abundance: -
v_gene: TRBV2
j_gene: TRBJ2-7
CDR3aa: CASSDERGGQQYF
CDR3nt: TGTGCCAGCAGTGACGAGCGGGGGGGGCAGCAGTACTTC

d_gene: -
abundance: few
v_gene: TRBV27
j_gene: TRBJ2-3
CDR3aa: CASSLSNVAGDTQYF
CDR3nt: TGTGCCAGCAGTTTATCGAACGTGGCGGGGGATACGCAGTATTTT

d_gene: TRBD2
abundance: few
v_gene: TRBV4-2
j_gene: TRBJ2-3
CDR3aa: CASSQYPGLAGTDTQYF
CDR3nt: TGTGCCAGCAGCCAATACCCGGGACTAGCGGGGACAGATACGCAGTATTTT

d_gene: TRBD1
abundance: -
v_gene: TRBV5-6
j_gene: TRBJ1-6
CDR3aa: CASSETTGEESPLHF
CDR3nt: TGTGCCAGCAGCGAAACCACAGGGGAGGAATCACCCCTCCACTTT

d_gene: TRBD1
abundance: -
v_gene: TRBV7-9
j_gene: TRBJ2-7
CDR3aa: CASTSGGDRRNEQYF
CDR3nt: TGTGCCAGCACCTCAGGCGGGGACAGGCGCAACGAGCAGTACTTC

d_gene: TRBD2
abundance: few
v_gene: TRBV7-3
j_gene: TRBJ2-1
CDR3aa: CASSPPGGYNEQFF
CDR3nt: TGTGCCAGCAGCCCCCCGGGGGGGTACAATGAGCAGTTCTTC

d_gene: -
abundance: few
v_gene: TRBV5-6
j_gene: TRBJ1-1
CDR3aa: CASSLGTGYTEAFF
CDR3nt: TGTGCCAGCAGCTTGGGTACGGGGTACACTGAAGCTTTCTTT

d_gene: TRBD2
abundance: -
v_gene: TRBV19
j_gene: TRBJ2-1
CDR3aa: CASSIESSGGDEQFF
CDR3nt: TGTGCCAGTAGTATAGAGTCTAGCGGGGGCGATGAGCAGTTCTTC

d_gene: TRBD1
abundance: -
v_gene: TRBV28
j_gene: TRBJ2-7
CDR3aa: CASSRQGVGTYEQYF
CDR3nt: TGTGCCAGCAGTCGACAGGGCGTCGGTACCTACGAGCAGTACTTC

d_gene: TRBD1
abundance: -
v_gene: TRBV11-3
j_gene: TRBJ1-2
CDR3aa: CASSSVRGREGYTF
CDR3nt: TGTGCCAGCAGCTCTGTGAGGGGGCGAGAAGGCTACACCTTC

d_gene: -
abundance: -
v_gene: TRBV28
j_gene: TRBJ1-3
CDR3aa: CASLSSEVGGTGNTIYF
CDR3nt: TGTGCCAGCCTCTCCTCGGAAGTAGGGGGAACTGGAAACACCATATATTTT

d_gene: -
abundance: few
v_gene: TRBV6-5
j_gene: TRBJ2-2
CDR3aa: CASRNIEQLTGELFF
CDR3nt: TGTGCCAGCAGAAATATTGAACAGCTCACCGGGGAGCTGTTTTTT

d_gene: TRBD1
abundance: -
v_gene: TRBV5-4
j_gene: TRBJ1-3
CDR3aa: CASSLNPGGTGNTIYF
CDR3nt: TGTGCCAGCAGCTTGAATCCAGGGGGAACTGGAAACACCATATATTTT

d_gene: -
abundance: -
v_gene: TRBV6-5
j_gene: TRBJ2-3
CDR3aa: CASSLAGAGDTQYF
CDR3nt: TGTGCCAGCAGTTTGGCAGGAGCGGGCGATACGCAGTATTTT

d_gene: -
abundance: -
v_gene: TRBV19
j_gene: TRBJ2-3
CDR3aa: CASSPLKTRGWTDTQYF
CDR3nt: TGTGCCAGTAGTCCCCTCAAGACCAGGGGATGGACAGATACGCAGTATTTT

d_gene: -
abundance: few
v_gene: TRBV5-8
j_gene: TRBJ2-6
CDR3aa: CASSSRRLSGANVLTF
CDR3nt: TGTGCCAGCAGCTCCCGGAGGCTCTCTGGGGCCAACGTCCTGACTTTC

d_gene: -
abundance: few
v_gene: TRBV5-1
j_gene: TRBJ2-5
CDR3aa: CASSLFDQETQYF
CDR3nt: TGCGCCAGCAGCTTGTTCGACCAAGAGACCCAGTACTTC

d_gene: TRBD1
abundance: few
v_gene: TRBV5-1
j_gene: TRBJ1-1
CDR3aa: CASSSNRDRTEAFF
CDR3nt: TGCGCCAGCAGCTCGAACCGGGACAGGACTGAAGCTTTCTTT

d_gene: -
abundance: -
v_gene: TRBV15
j_gene: TRBJ1-5
CDR3aa: CATSNTPYSNQPQHF
CDR3nt: TGTGCCACCAGCAACACACCTTATAGCAATCAGCCCCAGCATTTT

d_gene: -
abundance: few
v_gene: TRBV4-3
j_gene: TRBJ1-3
CDR3aa: CASSQGGRGTGNTIYF
CDR3nt: TGCGCCAGCAGCCAAGGCGGAAGGGGGACTGGAAACACCATATATTTT

d_gene: TRBD1
abundance: -
v_gene: TRBV10-3
j_gene: TRBJ1-2
CDR3aa: CASGQGDSEYGYTF
CDR3nt: TGTGCCTCCGGACAGGGGGACTCGGAGTATGGCTACACCTTC

d_gene: -
abundance: -
v_gene: TRBV5-6
j_gene: TRBJ2-3
CDR3aa: CASRESRIATDKQYF
CDR3nt: TGTGCCAGCAGGGAAAGTAGGATTGCCACAGATAAGCAGTATTTT

d_gene: TRBD2
abundance: -
v_gene: TRBV27
j_gene: TRBJ2-7
CDR3aa: CASSFGTGGSYEQYF
CDR3nt: TGTGCCAGCAGCTTTGGGACGGGAGGCTCCTACGAGCAGTACTTC

d_gene: TRBD1
abundance: -
v_gene: TRBV4-2
j_gene: TRBJ1-2
CDR3aa: CASSQAGGGGYTF
CDR3nt: TGTGCCAGCAGCCAAGCAGGGGGCGGTGGCTACACCTTC

d_gene: TRBD2
abundance: many
v_gene: TRBV9
j_gene: TRBJ2-1
CDR3aa: CASSAGTYTSGSNEQFF
CDR3nt: TGTGCCAGCAGCGCGGGCACCTACACTAGCGGATCCAATGAGCAGTTCTTC